This T cell receptor (beta chain) was obtained from a study of blood T cell repertoires in COVID-19. Data came from immunoSEQ multiplex PCR; TCRdb stores just in-frame clones and leaves some out. The table has some 41,000 clones, about nine tenths seen once. This sequence was found in a woman over 75 with active COVID-19. The sequencing sample was made of peripheral blood.

The CDR3 here is CAISDAVDGYTF. The CDR3 region has the DNA TGTGCCATCAGTGATGCGGTAGACGGCTACACCTTC. V usage is TRBV10-3 and J usage is TRBJ1-2; D ambiguous. The CDR3 spans 12 residues. Trimming left V 3 bases short and J 8 bases short, with 10 bases between. Germline CDR1 ENHRY, CDR2 SYGVKD.